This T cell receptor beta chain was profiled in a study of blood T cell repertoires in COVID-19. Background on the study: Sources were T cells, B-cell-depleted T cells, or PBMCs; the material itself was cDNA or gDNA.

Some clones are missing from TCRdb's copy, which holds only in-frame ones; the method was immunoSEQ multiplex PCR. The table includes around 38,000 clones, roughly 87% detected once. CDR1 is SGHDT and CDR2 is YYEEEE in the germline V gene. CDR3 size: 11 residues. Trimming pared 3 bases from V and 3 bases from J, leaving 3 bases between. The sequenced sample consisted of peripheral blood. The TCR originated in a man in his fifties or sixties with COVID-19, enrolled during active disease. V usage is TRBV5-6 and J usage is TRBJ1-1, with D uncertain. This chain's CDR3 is CASSSYTEAFF. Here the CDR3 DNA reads TGTGCCAGCAGCTCTTACACTGAAGCTTTCTTT.